This is a list of T cell receptor beta chains from one sample in a study of regulatory T cells in long-lasting Graves disease. TCRdb re-called the multiplex PCR reads with MiXCR, one entry per CDR3 protein. The sample includes about 440,000 distinct CDR3 sequences, about a sixth seen only once; the top ten take less than 30%. The data also belong to a second study, concerning T cells in Graves' hyperthyroidism and ophthalmopathy.

The starting material was peripheral blood mononuclear cells (PBMCs), obtained at new diagnosis, from a patient treated with antithyroid drugs. The source of these receptors is a woman between 18 and 29 years old with Graves disease. Both conserved end residues are part of each CDR3. A D gene is named only where the DNA matches it firmly. Clone size is stated in some rows and not others, as once, few, many or a class when expanded.

cdr3_aa,cdr3_nt,d_call,v_call,clone_size,j_call
CASSESIRGRITYEQYF,TGCGCCAGCAGTGAGTCTATTAGGGGACGGATAACCTACGAGCAGTACTTC,-,TRBV10-2,-,TRBJ2-7
CASSLEGGGELFF,TGTGCCAGCAGCTTAGAAGGGGGCGGGGAGCTGTTTTTT,-,TRBV7-9,-,TRBJ2-2
CASSTKTRANTEAFF,TGTGCCAGCAGTACCAAGACACGGGCGAACACTGAAGCTTTCTTT,-,TRBV6-2/TRBV6-3,-,TRBJ1-1
CASSQDIGGSSYNSPLHF,TGTGCCAGCAGCCAAGATATCGGGGGGAGCTCCTATAATTCACCCCTCCACTTT,-,TRBV4-2,-,TRBJ1-6
CSAIGPTEAFF,TGCAGTGCTATAGGACCGACTGAAGCTTTCTTT,-,TRBV20-1,-,TRBJ1-1
CASSYKTGREGTQYF,TGTGCCAGCAGCTACAAGACAGGGCGGGAGGGGACCCAGTACTTC,TRBD2,TRBV12-3/TRBV12-4,-,TRBJ2-5
CASSDGTSGSDEQFF,TGTGCCAGCAGTGATGGGACTAGCGGGAGCGATGAGCAGTTCTTC,TRBD2,TRBV6-1,many,TRBJ2-1
CASSYSTAGNQPQHF,TGTGCCAGCAGTTACTCGACAGCGGGCAATCAGCCCCAGCATTTT,-,TRBV6-2/TRBV6-3,-,TRBJ1-5
CSAPNPERTDTQYF,TGCAGTGCCCCCAATCCAGAGCGCACAGATACGCAGTATTTT,-,TRBV20-1,-,TRBJ2-3
CASSPLEAPNGGYTF,TGTGCCAGCTCACCACTAGAAGCCCCAAACGGAGGCTACACCTTC,-,TRBV18,-,TRBJ1-2
CASSLRSWNEQFF,TGTGCCAGCAGCTTAAGGAGCTGGAATGAGCAGTTCTTC,-,TRBV7-6,few,TRBJ2-1
CASSGSGYADTQYF,TGTGCCAGCAGTGGTAGCGGGTACGCAGATACGCAGTATTTT,TRBD2,TRBV6-1,few,TRBJ2-3
CASSQARTRFFTNEQFF,TGCGCCAGCAGCCAAGCTCGGACTAGATTTTTTACGAATGAGCAGTTCTTC,TRBD2,TRBV4-3,-,TRBJ2-1
CSARGRLAIADTQYF,TGCAGTGCTAGAGGTAGACTAGCGATCGCAGATACGCAGTATTTT,TRBD2,TRBV20-1,-,TRBJ2-3
CASSPRDSANEAFF,TGTGCCAGTAGTCCCCGGGACAGTGCTAATGAAGCTTTCTTT,TRBD1,TRBV19,many,TRBJ1-1
CASSLGPGQSNTGELFF,TGCGCCAGCAGCTTGGGGCCGGGACAGTCGAACACCGGGGAGCTGTTTTTT,TRBD1,TRBV5-1,many,TRBJ2-2
CASSLGSTLSYEQYF,TGCGCCAGCAGCTTGGGGAGCACCCTCTCCTACGAGCAGTACTTC,-,TRBV5-1,many,TRBJ2-7